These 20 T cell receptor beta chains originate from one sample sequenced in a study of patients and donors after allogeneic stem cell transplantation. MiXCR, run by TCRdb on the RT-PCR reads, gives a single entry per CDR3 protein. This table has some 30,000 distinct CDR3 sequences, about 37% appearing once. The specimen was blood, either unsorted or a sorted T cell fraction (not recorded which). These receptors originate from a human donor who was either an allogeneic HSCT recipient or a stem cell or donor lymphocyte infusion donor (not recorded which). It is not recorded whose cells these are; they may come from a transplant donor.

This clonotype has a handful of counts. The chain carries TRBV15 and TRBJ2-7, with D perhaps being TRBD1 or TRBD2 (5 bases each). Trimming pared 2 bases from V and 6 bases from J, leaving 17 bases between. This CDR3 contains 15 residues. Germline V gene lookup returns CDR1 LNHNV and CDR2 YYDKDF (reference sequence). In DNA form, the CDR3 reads TGTGCCACCAGCAGATCGTTACGAGGGGATTCCGAGCAGTACGTC. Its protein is CATSRSLRGDSEQYV.

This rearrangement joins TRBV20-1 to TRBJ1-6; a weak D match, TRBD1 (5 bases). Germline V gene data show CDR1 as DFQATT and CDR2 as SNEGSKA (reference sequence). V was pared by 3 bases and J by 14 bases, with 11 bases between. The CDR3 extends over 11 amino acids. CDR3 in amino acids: CSARARESLHF. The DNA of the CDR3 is TGCAGTGCTAGGGCCAGGGAGTCCCTCCACTTT.

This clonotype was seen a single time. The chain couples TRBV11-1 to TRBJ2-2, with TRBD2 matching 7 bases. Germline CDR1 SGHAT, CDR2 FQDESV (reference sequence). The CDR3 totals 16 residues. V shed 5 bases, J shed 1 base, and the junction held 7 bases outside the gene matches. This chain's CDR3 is CASSPFASGNTGELFF. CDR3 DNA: TGTGCCAGCAGCCCCTTTGCTAGCGGGAACACCGGGGAGCTGTTTTTT.

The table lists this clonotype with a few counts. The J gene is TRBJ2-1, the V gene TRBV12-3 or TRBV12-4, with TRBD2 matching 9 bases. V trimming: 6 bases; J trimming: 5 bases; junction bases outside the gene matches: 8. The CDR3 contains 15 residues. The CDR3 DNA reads TGTGCCAGCAGCCGGTTGACTAGCGGAGACAATGAGCAGTTCTTC. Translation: CASSRLTSGDNEQFF.

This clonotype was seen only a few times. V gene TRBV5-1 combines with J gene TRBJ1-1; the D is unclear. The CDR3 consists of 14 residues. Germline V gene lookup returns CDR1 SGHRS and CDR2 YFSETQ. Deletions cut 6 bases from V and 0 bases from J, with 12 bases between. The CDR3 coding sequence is TGCGCCAGCAACTCCGGGGTCATGAACACTGAAGCTTTCTTT. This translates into CASNSGVMNTEAFF.

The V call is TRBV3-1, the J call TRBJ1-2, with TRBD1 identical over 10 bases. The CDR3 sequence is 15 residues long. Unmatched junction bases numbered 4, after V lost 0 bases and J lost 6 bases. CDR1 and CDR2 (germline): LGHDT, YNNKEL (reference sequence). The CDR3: CASSQEGTGVNGYTF. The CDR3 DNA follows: TGTGCCAGCAGCCAAGAAGGGACAGGGGTTAATGGCTACACCTTC.

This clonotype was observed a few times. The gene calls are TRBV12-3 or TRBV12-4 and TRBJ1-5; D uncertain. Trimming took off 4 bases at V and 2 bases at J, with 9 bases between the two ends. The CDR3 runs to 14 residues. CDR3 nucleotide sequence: TGTGCCAGCAGTTCCCGGGCCGGCAATCAGCCCCAGCATTTT. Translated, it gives CASSSRAGNQPQHF.

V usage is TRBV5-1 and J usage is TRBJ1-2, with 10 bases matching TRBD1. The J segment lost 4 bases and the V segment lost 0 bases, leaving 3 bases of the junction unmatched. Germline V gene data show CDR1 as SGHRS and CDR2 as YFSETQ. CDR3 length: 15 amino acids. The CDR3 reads CASSLVTGGIYGYTF. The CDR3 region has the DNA TGCGCCAGCAGCTTGGTGACAGGGGGCATCTATGGCTACACCTTC.

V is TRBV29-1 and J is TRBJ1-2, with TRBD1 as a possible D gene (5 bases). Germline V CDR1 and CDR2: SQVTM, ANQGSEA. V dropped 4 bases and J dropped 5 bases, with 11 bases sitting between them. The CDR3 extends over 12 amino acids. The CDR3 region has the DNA TGCAGCGTTGCCGACAGAGGATATGGCTACACCTTC. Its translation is CSVADRGYGYTF.

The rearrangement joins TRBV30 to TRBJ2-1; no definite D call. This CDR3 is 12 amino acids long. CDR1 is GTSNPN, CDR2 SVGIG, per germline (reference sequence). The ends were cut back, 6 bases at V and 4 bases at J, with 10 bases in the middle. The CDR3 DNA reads TGTGCCTGCACACCCGGGTACAATGAGCAGTTCTTC. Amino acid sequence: CACTPGYNEQFF. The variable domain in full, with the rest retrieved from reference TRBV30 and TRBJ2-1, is SQTIHQWPATLVQPVGSPLSLECTVEGTSNPNLYWYRQAAGRGLQLLFYSVGIGQISSEVPQNLSASRPQDRQFILSSKKLLLSDSGFYLCACTPGYNEQFFGPGTRLTVL.

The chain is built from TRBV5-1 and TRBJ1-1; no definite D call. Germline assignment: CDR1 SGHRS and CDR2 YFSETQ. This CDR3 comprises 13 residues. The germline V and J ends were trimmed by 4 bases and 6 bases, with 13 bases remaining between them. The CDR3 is CASSGNREAEAFF. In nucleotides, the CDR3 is TGCGCCAGCAGCGGAAACCGGGAGGCTGAAGCTTTCTTT.

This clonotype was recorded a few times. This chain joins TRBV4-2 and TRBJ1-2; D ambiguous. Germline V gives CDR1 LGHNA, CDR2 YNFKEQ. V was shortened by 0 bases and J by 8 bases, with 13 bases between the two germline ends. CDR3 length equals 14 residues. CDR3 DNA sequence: TGTGCCAGCAGCCAAGAGCCGGAAGGAGTAGGCTACACCTTC. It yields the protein CASSQEPEGVGYTF.

The CDR3 DNA reads TGTGCCATCAGTGAGGAAGGCAGGGAGAACACCGGGGAGCTGTTTTTT. It is translated as CAISEEGRENTGELFF. The chain links TRBV10-3 to TRBJ2-2, with a tentative D call TRBD1 (5 bases). The CDR3 covers 16 residues. The germline V gene encodes CDR1 ENHRY and CDR2 SYGVKD. Trimming took 2 bases from V and 1 from J, leaving 11 bases between them.

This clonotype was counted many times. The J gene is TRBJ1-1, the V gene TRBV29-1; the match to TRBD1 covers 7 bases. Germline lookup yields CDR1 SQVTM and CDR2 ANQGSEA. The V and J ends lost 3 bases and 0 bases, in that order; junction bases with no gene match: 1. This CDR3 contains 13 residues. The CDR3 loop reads CSVEGQMNTEAFF. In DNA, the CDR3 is TGCAGCGTTGAGGGACAGATGAACACTGAAGCTTTCTTT.

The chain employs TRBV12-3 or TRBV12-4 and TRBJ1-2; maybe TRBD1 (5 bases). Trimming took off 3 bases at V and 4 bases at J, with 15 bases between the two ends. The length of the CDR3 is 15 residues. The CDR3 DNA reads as TGTGCCAGCAGTTTGATATCGACAGAAACCTATGGCTACACCTTC. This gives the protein CASSLISTETYGYTF.

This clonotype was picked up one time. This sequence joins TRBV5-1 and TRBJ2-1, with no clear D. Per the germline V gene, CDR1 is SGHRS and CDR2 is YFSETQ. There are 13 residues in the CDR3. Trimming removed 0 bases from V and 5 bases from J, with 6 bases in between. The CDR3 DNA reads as TGCGCCAGCAGCTTGGCGGCCGACAATGAGCAGTTCTTC. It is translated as CASSLAADNEQFF.

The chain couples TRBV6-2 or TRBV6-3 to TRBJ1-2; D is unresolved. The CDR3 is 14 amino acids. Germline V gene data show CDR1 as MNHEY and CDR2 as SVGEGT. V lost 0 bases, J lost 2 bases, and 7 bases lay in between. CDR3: CASSYSRGNYGYTF. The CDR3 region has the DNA TGTGCCAGCAGTTACTCGCGAGGAAACTATGGCTACACCTTC.

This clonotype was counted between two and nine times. This CDR3 is CASRLGHNTGELFF. Written as DNA, the CDR3 is TGTGCCAGCAGACTGGGACATAACACCGGGGAGCTGTTTTTT. The V call is TRBV3-1, the J call TRBJ2-2; D perhaps matches TRBD1 (6 bases). V lost 6 bases and J lost 2, with 10 bases in between. The germline gives CDR1 LGHDT, CDR2 YNNKEL (reference sequence). CDR3 size: 14 residues. The variable domain in full, completed from reference TRBV3-1 and TRBJ2-2, reads DTAVSQTPKYLVTQMGNDKSIKCEQNLGHDTMYWYKQDSKKFLKIMFSYNNKELIINETVPNRFSPKSPDKAHLNLHINSLELGDSAVYFCASRLGHNTGELFFGEGSRLTVL.

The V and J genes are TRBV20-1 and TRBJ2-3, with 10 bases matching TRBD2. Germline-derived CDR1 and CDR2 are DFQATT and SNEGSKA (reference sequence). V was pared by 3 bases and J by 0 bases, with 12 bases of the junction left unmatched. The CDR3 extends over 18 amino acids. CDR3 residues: CSARGPSGSLSSTDTQYF. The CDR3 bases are TGCAGTGCTAGGGGGCCTAGCGGGAGTTTATCCAGCACAGATACGCAGTATTTT.

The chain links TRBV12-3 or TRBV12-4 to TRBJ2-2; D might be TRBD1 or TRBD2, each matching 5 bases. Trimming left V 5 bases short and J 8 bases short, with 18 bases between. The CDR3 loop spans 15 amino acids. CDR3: CASSVTGTSRGELFF. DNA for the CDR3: TGTGCCAGCAGTGTTACCGGGACCTCAAGAGGGGAGCTGTTTTTT.